This T cell receptor beta chain was captured by sequencing in a study of primary melanoma T cells and metastatic recurrence. The assay was immunoSEQ multiplex PCR, and TCRdb's table has in-frame clones only and misses some. Here the sample spans 95 to 110 clones, around 90% being singletons. This CDR3 is built from 14 residues. The V gene lost 5 bases and the J gene lost 4 bases, with 14 bases spanning the gap. CDR1 and CDR2 from the germline V gene are LNHDA and SQIVND (reference sequence). The chain combines TRBV19 with TRBJ2-5, with a possible D match to TRBD1 (7 bases). The specimen was melanoma tumor tissue. The clonotype was recovered from a human donor with melanoma. CDR3 sequence: CASSSTGTPETQYF. The CDR3, as DNA: TGTGCCAGTAGTTCGACAGGGACTCCAGAGACCCAGTACTTC.